Below are 3 T cell receptor beta chains sequenced from a single sample in a study of CD8 T cells in Susac syndrome. Random hexamers were used to reverse transcribe the RNA input (roughly 0.5 to 1 ug). TCRdb independently ran MiXCR on the immunoSEQ multiplex PCR reads; one entry per CDR3 protein. The sample comprises approximately 100,000 distinct CDR3 sequences, roughly 92% of which are singletons, and about 0.11% rests with the top ten. Specimen: CD8+ T cells from PBMCs. These receptors were taken from a human donor in good health.

This rearrangement joins TRBV29-1 to TRBJ2-7; 7 positions agree with TRBD1. J lost 4 bases, V lost 0 bases, and 9 bases had no gene match. Germline V CDR1 and CDR2: SQVTM, ANQGSEA. The CDR3 loop spans 15 amino acids. Written as DNA, the CDR3 is TGCAGCGTTGAAGAAGTGGCAGGGGGACGGTACGAGCAGTACTTC. Its protein is CSVEEVAGGRYEQYF.

This chain connects TRBV29-1 to TRBJ2-1, with 7 bases lining up with TRBD2. CDR1 is SQVTM and CDR2 is ANQGSEA in the germline V gene. The CDR3 runs to 13 residues. Losses at the gene ends were 1 base for V and 8 bases for J; bases not matched to a gene: 5. The CDR3 spells CSVEAGGIYEQFF. In nucleotides, the CDR3 is TGCAGCGTTGAAGCGGGGGGAATCTATGAGCAGTTCTTC.

The V call is TRBV5-1, the J call TRBJ2-1; D ambiguous. Trimming removed 2 bases from V and 0 bases from J, with 18 bases in between. The CDR3 length is 18 residues. CDR1 and CDR2 from the germline V gene are SGHRS and YFSETQ. CDR3 region: CASSLARSYSSSYNEQFF. The CDR3 DNA is TGCGCCAGCAGCTTAGCGAGGTCCTACTCAAGCTCCTACAATGAGCAGTTCTTC.